This TCR beta chain was sequenced in a study of cytomegalovirus exposure and HLA in healthy donors. Notes on the study in general: Researchers reportedly found TCR beta sequences accurately predicted most subjects' HLA-A and HLA-B alleles. Researchers left out some V segments, among them TRBV6-2 and TRBV6-3, as indistinguishable. One later analysis reportedly identified an Asian-associated ancestry cluster that showed fewer N-insertions than the roughly 600-donor mean. In a later analysis, HLA-associated TCR beta chains were more clonally expanded than equally common others.

In the case of this clone: The antigen remains unidentified.

The CDR3 contains 14 residues. Trimming removed 1 base from V and 5 bases from J, with 11 bases in between. The germline V gene encodes CDR1 SGHNT and CDR2 YENEEA. It was with 60 Vbeta and 13 Jbeta primers that the PCR ran. Only in-frame clones appear in the TCRdb table, and some are missing; sequencing was by immunoSEQ multiplex PCR. The table has some 110,000 clones, approximately 80% seen once. Source material: PBMCs. This receptor was identified in a man aged 25-45 years in good health and CMV-seropositive. This sequence joins TRBV11-3 and TRBJ1-1; D call uncertain. The CDR3 sequence: CASSLGEGGTEAFF. The CDR3 bases are TGTGCCAGCAGCTTAGGAGAGGGTGGGACTGAAGCTTTCTTT. The complete variable domain, with remaining parts taken from reference TRBV11-3 and TRBJ1-1, reads EAGVVQSPRYKIIEKKQPVAFWCNPISGHNTLYWYLQNLGQGPELLIRYENEEAVDDSQLPKDRFSAERLKGVDSTLKIQPAELGDSAVYLCASSLGEGGTEAFFGQGTRLTVV.